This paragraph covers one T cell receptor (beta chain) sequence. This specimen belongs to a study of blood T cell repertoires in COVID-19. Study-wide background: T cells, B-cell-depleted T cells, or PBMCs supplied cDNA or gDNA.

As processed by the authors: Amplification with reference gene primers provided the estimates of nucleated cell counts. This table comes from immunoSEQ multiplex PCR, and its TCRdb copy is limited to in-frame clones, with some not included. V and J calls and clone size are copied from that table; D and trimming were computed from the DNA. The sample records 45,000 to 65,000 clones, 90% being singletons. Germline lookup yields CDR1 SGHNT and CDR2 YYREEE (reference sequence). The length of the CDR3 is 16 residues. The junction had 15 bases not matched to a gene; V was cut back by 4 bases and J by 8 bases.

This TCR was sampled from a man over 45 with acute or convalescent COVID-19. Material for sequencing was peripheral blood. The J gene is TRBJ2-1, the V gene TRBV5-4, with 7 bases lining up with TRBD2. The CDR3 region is CASSPAREAVAHEQFF. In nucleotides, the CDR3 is TGTGCCAGCAGCCCGGCACGGGAGGCGGTGGCCCATGAGCAGTTCTTC.